The clone carrying this T cell receptor (beta chain) was observed a few times. This CDR3 is built from 15 residues. Trimming shortened V by 0 bases and J by 1 base, and 9 bases separated the two germline ends. Germline values: CDR1 LGHNA, CDR2 YNFKEQ. These data come from a study of blood T cell repertoires in COVID-19. About the research overall: Samples taken during acute and convalescent COVID-19 were collected in the United States, Italy and Spain. From T cells, B-cell-depleted T cells, or PBMCs came the material, which was cDNA or gDNA.

Authors' methods: Nucleated cell counts were estimated from reference gene primer amplification. Libraries were prepared by immunoSEQ multiplex PCR; TCRdb keeps only in-frame clonotypes and omits some of them. That table gives V, J and clone size, and the DNA gave D and trimming. The data show under 150,000 clones, with approximately 80% seen just once and around 5% held by the top ten. The source material was peripheral blood. This rearrangement joins TRBV4-2 to TRBJ1-1, with D possibly TRBD1 on 5 matching bases. The receptor comes from a woman between 45 and 65 years old with acute or convalescent COVID-19. The CDR3 loop reads CASSQEQVKNTEAFF. In DNA form, the CDR3 reads TGTGCCAGCAGCCAAGAACAGGTAAAGAACACTGAAGCTTTCTTT.